This entry features one TCR beta chain sequence. Its target is not known. Sequenced by immunoSEQ multiplex PCR; TCRdb stores in-frame clones only, minus some. The data show roughly 50,000 clones, approximately 89% seen once. The data stem from a study of OX40 agonist ivuxolimab in advanced cancers. Study-wide context: Patients receiving dose escalation had hepatocellular carcinoma, melanoma, renal cell or head and neck cancer. Findings and limits, study-wide: The authors also found low normalized T-cell clonal expansion in some nonresponders.

Germline CDR1 SGDLS, CDR2 YYNGEE. CDR3 length: 14 residues. Trimming removed 0 bases from V and 3 bases from J, with 9 bases in between. The input for sequencing was CD4+ or CD8+ T cells sorted from blood, taken in a trial of the OX40 agonist ivuxolimab. The TCR sequence derives from an adult with an advanced solid tumor such as melanoma, head and neck, liver or kidney cancer. The V call is TRBV9, the J call TRBJ1-1, with D possibly TRBD1 on 6 matching bases. CDR3 nucleotide sequence: TGTGCCAGCAGCGTAGCCCCAGGGGACACTGAAGCTTTCTTT. Translated: CASSVAPGDTEAFF.